These 5 T cell receptor beta chains were sequenced from one sample in a study of T cell repertoires in cytomegalovirus infection. TCRdb re-called the reads through MiXCR, storing one row per CDR3 protein. The data hold about 140,000 distinct CDR3 sequences, with 32% observed a single time. Their recognized antigens are unknown. Sequences were derived from CD8+ T cells from cultured PBMCs, sampled from culture after CMV antigen stimulation. Source of these receptors: a human donor in good health (CMV status not recorded). Some clones in this sample may be carry-over from other donors' samples.

This clonotype has only one observation. V is TRBV15 and J is TRBJ2-3; TRBD1 aligns across 7 bases. The germline gives CDR1 LNHNV, CDR2 YYDKDF (reference sequence). The V and J ends lost 6 bases and 2 bases, in that order; junction bases with no gene match: 14. The length of the CDR3 is 17 residues. CDR3 protein: CATSFQRGPPHTDTQYF. CDR3 coding DNA: TGTGCCACCAGTTTTCAGAGGGGGCCGCCCCACACAGATACGCAGTATTTT. Full variable domain (remainder filled in from reference TRBV15 and TRBJ2-3): DAMVIQNPRYQVTQFGKPVTLSCSQTLNHNVMYWYQQKSSQAPKLLFHYYDKDFNNEADTPDNFQSRRPNTSFCFLDIRSPGLGDTAMYLCATSFQRGPPHTDTQYFGPGTRLTVL.

V is TRBV9 and J is TRBJ2-4; the match to TRBD2 covers 9 bases. This CDR3 region has 18 residues. Trimming at V came to 1 base and at J to 0 bases, leaving 8 bases not matched to a gene. Germline V gene sequence: CDR1 SGDLS, CDR2 YYNGEE. The CDR3 region has the DNA TGTGCCAGCAGCGTAAGCGGGGGGTCCCCGAAAGCCAAAAACATTCAGTACTTC. Encoded protein: CASSVSGGSPKAKNIQYF.

This clonotype was observed a handful of times. The rearrangement uses TRBV5-6 and TRBJ2-7, with D perhaps TRBD2 (5 bases). The CDR3 runs 15 residues. Per germline, CDR1 SGHDT and CDR2 YYEEEE. V shed 0 bases and J shed 2 bases, with 12 bases lying between them. This chain's CDR3 is CASSLGAEVPYEQYF. As DNA, the CDR3 is TGTGCCAGCAGCTTGGGTGCGGAGGTCCCCTACGAGCAGTACTTC.

Regarding this clonotype: One end of the junction fails to match germline, which may point to a read error. The chain links TRBV6-2 or TRBV6-3 to TRBJ2-5, with 7 bases fitting TRBD2. CDR3 length equals 18 residues. Germline-derived CDR1 and CDR2 are MNHEY and SVGEGT. CDR3 loop: CASSYDVAGYWDQEIQYF. CDR3 in DNA: TGTGCCAGCAGTTACGATGTAGCGGGTTATTGGGACCAAGAGATCCAGTACTTC.

This chain uses TRBV25-1 with TRBJ1-1; D unresolved. V lost 4 bases, J lost 0 bases, and 9 bases lay in between. This CDR3 spans 14 amino acids. Germline CDR1 is MGHDK and CDR2 is SYGVNS. In DNA form, the CDR3 reads TGTGCCAGCAGTGCCTCCGACATGAACACTGAAGCTTTCTTT. Its protein is CASSASDMNTEAFF.